The clone carrying this TCR beta chain was seen a few times. Its antigen is unknown. The length of the CDR3 is 12 residues. V shed 2 bases and J shed 4 bases, with 5 bases lying between them. Germline-derived CDR1 and CDR2 are MDHEN and SYDVKM. This entry belongs to a study of T-cell memory formation after mild COVID-19. Study results and caveats: A second wave expanding day 15 to 37 was CD4+-biased; contracting clones were balanced.

TCRdb used MiXCR to reprocess the 5' RACE reads, holding one entry per CDR3 protein. The data hold around 310,000 distinct CDR3 sequences, with roughly 19% observed a single time. The V call is TRBV28, the J call TRBJ1-2; no clear D. This receptor was identified in a man aged 18-30 years who had mild COVID-19 (a few samples of this study predate the infection). Cell type and time point are not known. Sequencing was carried out using PBMCs or a T cell subset sorted from them (not recorded which). In nucleotides, the CDR3 is TGTGCCAGCAGTTTACAGCGCTATGGCTACACCTTC. Protein product: CASSLQRYGYTF.